This TCR beta chain was recovered during a study of blood T cell repertoires in COVID-19. Source study methods: Reference gene primer amplification gave nucleated cell count estimates. Sequencing used immunoSEQ multiplex PCR; TCRdb keeps in-frame clones, though not all of them. V and J calls plus clone size are reproduced from that table; the DNA served to infer D and trimming. The table shows around 180,000 clones, with 76% occurring only once. The age range of participants was 18 to 89 years, with residence in about 25 US areas. This CDR3 region has 16 residues. V lost 0 bases, J lost 5 bases, and 14 bases lay in between. In germline, CDR1 is MGHRA, CDR2 YSYEKL.

The material sequenced was PBMCs or T cells enriched from blood (not recorded which). The origin of this receptor is a woman aged 50 to 60 with acute COVID-19. This rearrangement joins TRBV4-1 to TRBJ1-5; D might be TRBD1 (6 bases). CDR3 loop: CASSQDRGSAHQPQHF. The CDR3 region has the DNA TGCGCCAGCAGCCAAGACAGGGGCTCGGCACATCAGCCCCAGCATTTT.